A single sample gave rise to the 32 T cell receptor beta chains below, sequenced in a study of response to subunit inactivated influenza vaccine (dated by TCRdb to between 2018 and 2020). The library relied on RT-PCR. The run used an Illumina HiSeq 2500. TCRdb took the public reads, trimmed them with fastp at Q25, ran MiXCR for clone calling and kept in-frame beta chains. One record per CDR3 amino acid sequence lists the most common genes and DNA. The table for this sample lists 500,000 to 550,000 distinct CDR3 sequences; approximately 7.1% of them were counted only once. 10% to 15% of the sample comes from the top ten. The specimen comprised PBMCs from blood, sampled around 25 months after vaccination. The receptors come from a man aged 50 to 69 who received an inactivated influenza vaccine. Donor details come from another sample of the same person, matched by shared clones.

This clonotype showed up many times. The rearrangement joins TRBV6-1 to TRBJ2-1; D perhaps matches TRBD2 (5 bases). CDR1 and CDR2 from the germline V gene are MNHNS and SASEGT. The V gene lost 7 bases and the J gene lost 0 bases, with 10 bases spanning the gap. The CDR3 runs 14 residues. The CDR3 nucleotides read TGTGCCAGCACGCAACTAGGCTCCTACAATGAGCAGTTCTTC. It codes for CASTQLGSYNEQFF.

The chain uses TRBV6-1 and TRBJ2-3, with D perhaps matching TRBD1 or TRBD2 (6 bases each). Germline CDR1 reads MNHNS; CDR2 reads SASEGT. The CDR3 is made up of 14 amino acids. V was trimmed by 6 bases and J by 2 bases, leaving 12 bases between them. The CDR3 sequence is CASSNRGLTDTQYF. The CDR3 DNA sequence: TGTGCCAGCAGCAATCGGGGGCTCACAGATACGCAGTATTTT.

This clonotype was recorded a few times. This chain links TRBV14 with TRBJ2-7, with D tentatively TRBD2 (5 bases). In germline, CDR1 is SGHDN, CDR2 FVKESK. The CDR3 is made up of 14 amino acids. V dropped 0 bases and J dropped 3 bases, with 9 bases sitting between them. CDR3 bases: TGTGCCAGCAGCCAAGAATTGGGGAGCTACGAGCAGTACTTC. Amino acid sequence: CASSQELGSYEQYF.

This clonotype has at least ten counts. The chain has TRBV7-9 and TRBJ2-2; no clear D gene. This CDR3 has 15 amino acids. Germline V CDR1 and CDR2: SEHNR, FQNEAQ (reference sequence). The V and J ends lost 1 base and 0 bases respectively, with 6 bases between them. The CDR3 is CASSLETANTGELFF. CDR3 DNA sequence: TGTGCCAGCAGCTTAGAAACCGCGAACACCGGGGAGCTGTTTTTT.

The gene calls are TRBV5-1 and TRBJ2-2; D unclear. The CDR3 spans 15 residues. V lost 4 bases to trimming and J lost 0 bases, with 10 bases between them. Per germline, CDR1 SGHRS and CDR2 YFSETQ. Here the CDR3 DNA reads TGCGCCAGCAGCCCGTATTCCACGAACACCGGGGAGCTGTTTTTT. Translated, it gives CASSPYSTNTGELFF.

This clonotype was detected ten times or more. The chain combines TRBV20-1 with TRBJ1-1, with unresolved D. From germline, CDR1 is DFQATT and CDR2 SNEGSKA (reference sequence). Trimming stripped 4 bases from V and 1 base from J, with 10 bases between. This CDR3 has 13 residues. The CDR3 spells CSANRAPNTEAFF. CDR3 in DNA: TGCAGTGCTAACCGGGCCCCGAACACTGAAGCTTTCTTT.

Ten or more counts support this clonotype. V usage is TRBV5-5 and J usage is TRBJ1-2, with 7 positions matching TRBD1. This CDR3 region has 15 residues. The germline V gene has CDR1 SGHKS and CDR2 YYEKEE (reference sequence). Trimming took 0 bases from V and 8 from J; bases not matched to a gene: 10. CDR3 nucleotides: TGTGCCAGCAGCTTGGGGACAGGACCTGGAGGGGGCTACACCTTC. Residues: CASSLGTGPGGGYTF.

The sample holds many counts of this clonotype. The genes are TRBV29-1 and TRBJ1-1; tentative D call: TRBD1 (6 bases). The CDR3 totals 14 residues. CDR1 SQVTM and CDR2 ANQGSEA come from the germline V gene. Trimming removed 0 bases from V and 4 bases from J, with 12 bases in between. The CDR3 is CSVEDPGAFTEAFF. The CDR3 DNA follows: TGCAGCGTTGAAGATCCGGGGGCGTTCACTGAAGCTTTCTTT.

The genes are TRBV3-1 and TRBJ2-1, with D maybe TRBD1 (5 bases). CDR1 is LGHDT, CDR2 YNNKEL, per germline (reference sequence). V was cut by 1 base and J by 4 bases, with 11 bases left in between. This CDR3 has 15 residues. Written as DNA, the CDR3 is TGTGCCAGCAGCCAAGGACAGCTTGTGTACAATGAGCAGTTCTTC. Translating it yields CASSQGQLVYNEQFF.

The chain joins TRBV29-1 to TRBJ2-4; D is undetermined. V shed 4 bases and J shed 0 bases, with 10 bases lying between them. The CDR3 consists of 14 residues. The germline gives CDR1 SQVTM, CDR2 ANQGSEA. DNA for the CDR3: TGCAGCGTTGCTCCTGCACTAGCCAAAAACATTCAGTACTTC. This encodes CSVAPALAKNIQYF.

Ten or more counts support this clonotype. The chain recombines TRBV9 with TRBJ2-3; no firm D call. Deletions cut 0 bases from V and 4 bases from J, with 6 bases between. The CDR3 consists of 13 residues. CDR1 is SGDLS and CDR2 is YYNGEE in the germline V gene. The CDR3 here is CASSVDVADTQYF. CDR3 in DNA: TGTGCCAGCAGCGTAGATGTAGCAGATACGCAGTATTTT.

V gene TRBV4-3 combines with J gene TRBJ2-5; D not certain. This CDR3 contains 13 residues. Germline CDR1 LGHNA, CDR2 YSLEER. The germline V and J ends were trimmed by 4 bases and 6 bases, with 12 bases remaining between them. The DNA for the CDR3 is TGCGCCAGCAGCCCAAGGCCTAGGCAGACCCAGTACTTC. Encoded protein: CASSPRPRQTQYF.

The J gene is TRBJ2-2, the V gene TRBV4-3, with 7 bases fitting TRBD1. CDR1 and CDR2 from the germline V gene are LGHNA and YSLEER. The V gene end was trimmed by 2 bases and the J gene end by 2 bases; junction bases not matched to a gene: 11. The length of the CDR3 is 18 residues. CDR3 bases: TGCGCCAGCAGCCAAAGAAACAGGGGCCAACTTAACACCGGGGAGCTGTTTTTT. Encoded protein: CASSQRNRGQLNTGELFF.

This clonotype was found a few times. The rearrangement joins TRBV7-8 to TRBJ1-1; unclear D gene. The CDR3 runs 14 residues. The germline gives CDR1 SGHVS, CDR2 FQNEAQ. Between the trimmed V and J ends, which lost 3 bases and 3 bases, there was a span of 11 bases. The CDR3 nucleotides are TGTGCCAGCAGCTTTGGCCGACGCTACACTGAAGCTTTCTTT. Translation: CASSFGRRYTEAFF.

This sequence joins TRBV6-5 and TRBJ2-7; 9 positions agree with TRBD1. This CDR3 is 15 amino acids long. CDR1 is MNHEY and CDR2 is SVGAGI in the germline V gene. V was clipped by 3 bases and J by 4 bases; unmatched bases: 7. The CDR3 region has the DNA TGTGCCAGCAGTTATAGGGGACAGGGAAGGTACGAGCAGTACTTC. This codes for CASSYRGQGRYEQYF.

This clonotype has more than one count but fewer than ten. The DNA for the CDR3 is TGTGCCAGCAGCTTAGTACGGACTAGCACAGATACGCAGTATTTT. Protein sequence: CASSLVRTSTDTQYF. The chain uses TRBV7-2 and TRBJ2-3; D may be TRBD2 (5 bases). Trimming cost V 1 base and J 0 bases, with 8 bases left between them. Germline-derived CDR1 and CDR2 are SGHTA and FQGNSA. CDR3 length equals 15 residues.

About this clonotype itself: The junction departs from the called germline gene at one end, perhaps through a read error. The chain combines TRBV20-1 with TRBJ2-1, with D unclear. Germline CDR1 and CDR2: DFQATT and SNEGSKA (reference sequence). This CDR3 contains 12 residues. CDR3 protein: CSARRSFNEQFF. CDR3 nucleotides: TGCAGTGCTAGGAGGTCCTTCAATGAGCAGTTCTTC.

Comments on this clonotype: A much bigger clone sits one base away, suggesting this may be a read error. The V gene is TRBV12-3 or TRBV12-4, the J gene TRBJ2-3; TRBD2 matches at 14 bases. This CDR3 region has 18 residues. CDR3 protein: CTSNTWGTSGGRGDTQYF. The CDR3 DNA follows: TGTACCAGCAACACCTGGGGGACTAGCGGGGGTCGGGGAGATACGCAGTATTTT.

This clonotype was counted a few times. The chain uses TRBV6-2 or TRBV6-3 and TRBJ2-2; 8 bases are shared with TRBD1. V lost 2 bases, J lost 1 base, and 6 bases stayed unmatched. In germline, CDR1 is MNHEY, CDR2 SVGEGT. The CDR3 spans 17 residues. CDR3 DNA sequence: TGTGCCAGCAGTTACCTCTGGACAGGGCGGAACACCGGGGAGCTGTTTTTT. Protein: CASSYLWTGRNTGELFF.

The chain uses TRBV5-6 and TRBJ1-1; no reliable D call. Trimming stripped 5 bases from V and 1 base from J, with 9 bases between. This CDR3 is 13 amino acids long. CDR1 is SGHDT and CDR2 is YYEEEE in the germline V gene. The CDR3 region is CASRKQRNTEAFF. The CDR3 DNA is TGTGCCAGCAGGAAGCAGAGGAACACTGAAGCTTTCTTT.

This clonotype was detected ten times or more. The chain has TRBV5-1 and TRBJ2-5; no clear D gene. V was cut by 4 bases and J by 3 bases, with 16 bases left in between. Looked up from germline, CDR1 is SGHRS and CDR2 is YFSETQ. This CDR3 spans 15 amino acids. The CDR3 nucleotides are TGCGCCAGCAGCCACTCGGACCGGACGAAAGAGACCCAGTACTTC. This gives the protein CASSHSDRTKETQYF. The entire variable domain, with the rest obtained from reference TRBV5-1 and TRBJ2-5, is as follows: KAGVTQTPRYLIKTRGQQVTLSCSPISGHRSVSWYQQTPGQGLQFLFEYFSETQRNKGNFPGRFSGRQFSNSRSEMNVSTLELGDSALYLCASSHSDRTKETQYFGPGTRLLVL.

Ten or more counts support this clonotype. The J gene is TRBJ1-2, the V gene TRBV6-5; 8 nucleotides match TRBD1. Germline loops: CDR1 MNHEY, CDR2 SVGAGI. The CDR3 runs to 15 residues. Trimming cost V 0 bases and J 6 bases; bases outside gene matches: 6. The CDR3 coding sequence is TGTGCCAGCAGTTACTCGTCAGGGGGCCTCAATGGCTACACCTTC. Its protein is CASSYSSGGLNGYTF.

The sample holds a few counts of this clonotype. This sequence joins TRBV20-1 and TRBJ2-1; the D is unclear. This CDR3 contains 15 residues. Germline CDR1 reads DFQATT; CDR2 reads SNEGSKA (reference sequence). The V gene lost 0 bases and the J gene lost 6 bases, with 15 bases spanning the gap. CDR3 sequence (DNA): TGCAGTGCTAGAGATTTGAAAGTTTTACCCAATGAGCAGTTCTTC. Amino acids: CSARDLKVLPNEQFF.

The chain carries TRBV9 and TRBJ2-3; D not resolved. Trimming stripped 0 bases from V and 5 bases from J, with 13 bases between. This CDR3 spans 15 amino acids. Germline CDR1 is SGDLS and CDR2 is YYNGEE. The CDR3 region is CASSVAPRDGDTQYF. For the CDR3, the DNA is TGTGCCAGCAGCGTAGCCCCCAGAGATGGAGATACGCAGTATTTT.

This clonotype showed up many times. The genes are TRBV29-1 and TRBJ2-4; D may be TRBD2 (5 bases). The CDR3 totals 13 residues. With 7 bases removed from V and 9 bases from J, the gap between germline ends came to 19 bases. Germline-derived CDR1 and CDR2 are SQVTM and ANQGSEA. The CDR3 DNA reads TGCAGCGGCGGGTCAGCGAATGATGGCATTCAGTACTTC. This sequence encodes CSGGSANDGIQYF.

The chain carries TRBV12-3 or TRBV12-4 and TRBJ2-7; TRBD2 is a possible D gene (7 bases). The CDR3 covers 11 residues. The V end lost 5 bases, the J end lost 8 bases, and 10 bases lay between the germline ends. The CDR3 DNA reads TGTGCCAGCAGTGGGGGGGCGCAGCAGTACTTC. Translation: CASSGGAQQYF.

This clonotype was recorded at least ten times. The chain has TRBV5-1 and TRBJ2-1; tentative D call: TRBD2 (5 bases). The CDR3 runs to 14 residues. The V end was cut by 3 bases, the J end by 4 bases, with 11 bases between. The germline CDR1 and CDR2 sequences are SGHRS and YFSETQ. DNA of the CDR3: TGCGCCAGCAGCTACCGGGAACAATACAATGAGCAGTTCTTC. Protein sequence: CASSYREQYNEQFF.

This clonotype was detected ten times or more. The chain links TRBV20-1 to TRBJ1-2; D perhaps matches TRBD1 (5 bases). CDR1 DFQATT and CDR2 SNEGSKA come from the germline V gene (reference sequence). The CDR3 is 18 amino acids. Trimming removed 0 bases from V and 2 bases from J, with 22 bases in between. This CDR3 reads CSARDARKTGLTNYGYTF. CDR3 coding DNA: TGCAGTGCTAGAGACGCACGGAAGACGGGGCTCACCAACTATGGCTACACCTTC.

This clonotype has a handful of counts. Written as DNA, the CDR3 is TGTGCCTGGAGTTCGAATTATAATTCACCCCTCCACTTT. This gives the protein CAWSSNYNSPLHF. The chain couples TRBV30 to TRBJ1-6; D is unresolved. The length of the CDR3 is 13 residues. Germline CDR1 GTSNPN, CDR2 SVGIG (reference sequence). The germline V and J ends were trimmed by 2 bases and 4 bases, with 6 bases remaining between them.

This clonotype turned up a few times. CDR3 in DNA: TGCGCCAGCAGCAAAGCCCCCCCAGGGGACTACGAGCAGTACTTC. This encodes CASSKAPPGDYEQYF. The V gene is TRBV4-1, the J gene TRBJ2-7; a weak D match, TRBD1 (6 bases). V was shortened by 5 bases and J by 3 bases, with 17 bases between the two germline ends. Germline V gene data show CDR1 as MGHRA and CDR2 as YSYEKL. The CDR3 is 15 amino acids.

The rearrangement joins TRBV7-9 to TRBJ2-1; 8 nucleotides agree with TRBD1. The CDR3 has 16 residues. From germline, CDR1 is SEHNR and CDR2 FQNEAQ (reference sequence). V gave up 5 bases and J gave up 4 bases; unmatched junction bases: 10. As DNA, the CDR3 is TGTGCCAGCAGCCCTCGACAGGGGAACGGGTACAATGAGCAGTTCTTC. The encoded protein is CASSPRQGNGYNEQFF.

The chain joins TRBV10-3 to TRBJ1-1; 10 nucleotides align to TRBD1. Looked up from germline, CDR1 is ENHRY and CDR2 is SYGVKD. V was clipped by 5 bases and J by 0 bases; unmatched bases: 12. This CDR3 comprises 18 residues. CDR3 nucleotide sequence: TGTGCCATCAGTCAGCCCCCAGGGGACAGGGGCGTGAACACTGAAGCTTTCTTT. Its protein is CAISQPPGDRGVNTEAFF.